This T cell receptor (beta chain) was sequenced during a study of PD-L1 blockade in urothelial cancer. The wider study: Counts from blood samples showed a median of around 150,000 T cells. Study-level results: A below-median TCR clonality in blood before treatment predicted better survival. Stronger expansion of tumor-associated clones in blood at 3 weeks distinguished durable-benefit patients.

This clone was recorded a few times. Its antigen is as yet unknown. This CDR3 comprises 12 residues. From germline, CDR1 is SGHDT and CDR2 YYEEEE. V gave up 3 bases and J gave up 5 bases; unmatched junction bases: 2. The authors spiked synthetic TCR analog templates into each PCR. Some clones are missing from TCRdb's copy, which holds only in-frame ones; the method was immunoSEQ multiplex PCR. Among 35,000 to 40,000 clones listed, roughly 82% were seen once. This specimen consisted of PBMCs, obtained around atezolizumab (anti-PD-L1) treatment. The sequence was obtained from an older man with urothelial cancer. The gene calls are TRBV5-6 and TRBJ2-7, with 7 bases aligning to TRBD2. The DNA of the CDR3 is TGTGCCAGCAGCTGGGAGGGGAACGAGCAGTACTTC. It is translated as CASSWEGNEQYF.